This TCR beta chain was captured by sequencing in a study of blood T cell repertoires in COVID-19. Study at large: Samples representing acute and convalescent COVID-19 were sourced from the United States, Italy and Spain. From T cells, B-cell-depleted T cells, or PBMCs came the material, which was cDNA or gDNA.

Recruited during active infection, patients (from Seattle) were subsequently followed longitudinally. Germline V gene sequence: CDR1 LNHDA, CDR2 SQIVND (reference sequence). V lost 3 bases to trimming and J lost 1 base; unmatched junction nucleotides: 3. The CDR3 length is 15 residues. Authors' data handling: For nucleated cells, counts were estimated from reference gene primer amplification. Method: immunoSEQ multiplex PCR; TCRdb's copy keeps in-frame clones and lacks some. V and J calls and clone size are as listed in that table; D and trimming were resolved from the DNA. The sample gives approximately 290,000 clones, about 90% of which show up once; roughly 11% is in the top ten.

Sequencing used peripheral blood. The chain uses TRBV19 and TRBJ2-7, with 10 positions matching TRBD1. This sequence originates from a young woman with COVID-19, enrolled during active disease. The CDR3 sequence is CASSMRDRGSYEQYF. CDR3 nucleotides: TGTGCCAGTAGTATGCGGGACAGGGGTTCCTACGAGCAGTACTTC. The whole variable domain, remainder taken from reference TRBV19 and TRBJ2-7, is DGGITQSPKYLFRKEGQNVTLSCEQNLNHDAMYWYRQDPGQGLRLIYYSQIVNDFQKGDIAEGYSVSREKKESFPLTVTSAQKNPTAFYLCASSMRDRGSYEQYFGPGTRLTVT.